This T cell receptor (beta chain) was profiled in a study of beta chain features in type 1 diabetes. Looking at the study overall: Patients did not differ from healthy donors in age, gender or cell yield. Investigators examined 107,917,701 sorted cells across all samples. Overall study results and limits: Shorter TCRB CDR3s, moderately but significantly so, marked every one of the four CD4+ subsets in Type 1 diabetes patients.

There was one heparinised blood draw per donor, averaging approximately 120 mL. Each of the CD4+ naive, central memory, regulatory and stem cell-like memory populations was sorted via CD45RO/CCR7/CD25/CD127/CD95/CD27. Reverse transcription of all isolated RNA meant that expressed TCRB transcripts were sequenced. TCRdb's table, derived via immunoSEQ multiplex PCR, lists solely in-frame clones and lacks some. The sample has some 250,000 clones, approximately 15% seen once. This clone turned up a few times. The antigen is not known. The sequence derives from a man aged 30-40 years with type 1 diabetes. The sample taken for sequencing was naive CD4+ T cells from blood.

CDR3 sequence (DNA): TGTGCCAGCAGTCCACTCCAAAACATTCAGTACTTC. The encoded protein is CASSPLQNIQYF. The chain carries TRBV7-2 and TRBJ2-4; no reliable D call. The V and J ends lost 6 bases and 5 bases respectively, with 8 bases between them. The CDR3 totals 12 residues. Germline V gene data show CDR1 as SGHTA and CDR2 as FQGNSA.